The source of this T cell receptor (beta chain) is a study of human thymus T cells. All available leukocytes, rather than a set cell count, yielded the blood DNA. Study-wide results and caveats: Seemingly biased V and J gene usage marked thymic and blood repertoires.

The protocol was immunoSEQ multiplex PCR, while the TCRdb copy is restricted to in-frame clones and leaves out a portion. The sample includes roughly 60,000 clones, approximately 95% of them seen just once. Concerning this clone: Its antigen is unidentified.

Trimming took off 6 bases at V and 4 bases at J, with 15 bases between the two ends. The CDR3 is made up of 15 amino acids. Germline V gene lookup returns CDR1 MNHNS and CDR2 SASEGT. This chain uses TRBV6-1 with TRBJ2-2, with D unresolved. The sample consisted of blood. This TCR was recovered from a boy in the first two years of life with a congenital heart defect but otherwise immunologically healthy. The CDR3 spells CASSPSIGVTGELFF. CDR3 sequence (DNA): TGTGCCAGCAGCCCGTCTATTGGGGTCACCGGGGAGCTGTTTTTT.